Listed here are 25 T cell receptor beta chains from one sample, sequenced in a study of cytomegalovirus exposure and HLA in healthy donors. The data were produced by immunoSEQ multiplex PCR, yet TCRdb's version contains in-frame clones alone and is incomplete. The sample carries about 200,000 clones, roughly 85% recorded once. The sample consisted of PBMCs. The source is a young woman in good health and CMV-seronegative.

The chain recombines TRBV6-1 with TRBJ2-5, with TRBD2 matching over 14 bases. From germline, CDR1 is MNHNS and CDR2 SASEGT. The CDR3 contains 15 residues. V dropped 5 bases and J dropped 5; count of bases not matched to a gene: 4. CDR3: CASSLTSGREETQYF. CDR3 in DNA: TGTGCCAGCAGTCTGACTAGCGGGAGGGAGGAGACCCAGTACTTC.

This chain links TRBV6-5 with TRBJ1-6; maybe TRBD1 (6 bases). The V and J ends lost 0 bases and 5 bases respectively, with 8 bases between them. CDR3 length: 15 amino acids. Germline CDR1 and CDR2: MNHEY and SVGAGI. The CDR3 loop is CASSYSRQDNSPLHF. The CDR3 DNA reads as TGTGCCAGCAGTTACTCCAGACAGGATAATTCACCCCTCCACTTT.

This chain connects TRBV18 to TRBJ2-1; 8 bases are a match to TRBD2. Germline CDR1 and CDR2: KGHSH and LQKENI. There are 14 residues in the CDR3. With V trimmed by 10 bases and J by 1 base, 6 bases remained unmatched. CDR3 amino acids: CATSGGASYNEQFF. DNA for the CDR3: TGTGCCACCTCGGGGGGGGCATCCTACAATGAGCAGTTCTTC.

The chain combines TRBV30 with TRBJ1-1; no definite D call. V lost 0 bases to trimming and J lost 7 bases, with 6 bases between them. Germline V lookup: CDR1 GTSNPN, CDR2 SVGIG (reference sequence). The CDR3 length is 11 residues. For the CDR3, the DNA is TGTGCCTGGAGTGTACTAAGTGAAGCTTTCTTT. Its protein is CAWSVLSEAFF.

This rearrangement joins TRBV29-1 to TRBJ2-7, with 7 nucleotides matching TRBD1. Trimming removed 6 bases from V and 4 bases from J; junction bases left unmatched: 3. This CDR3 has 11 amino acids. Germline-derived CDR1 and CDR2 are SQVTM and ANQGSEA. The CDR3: CSVQGVYEQYF. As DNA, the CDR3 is TGCAGCGTCCAGGGGGTGTACGAGCAGTACTTC.

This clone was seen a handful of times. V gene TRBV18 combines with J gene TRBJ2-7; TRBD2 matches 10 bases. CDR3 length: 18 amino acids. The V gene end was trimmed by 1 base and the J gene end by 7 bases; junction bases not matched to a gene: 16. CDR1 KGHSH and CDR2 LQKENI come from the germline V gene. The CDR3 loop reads CASSPQLAGDGGSFEQYF. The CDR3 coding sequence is TGTGCCAGCTCACCACAGCTAGCGGGAGACGGGGGGTCGTTTGAGCAGTACTTC.

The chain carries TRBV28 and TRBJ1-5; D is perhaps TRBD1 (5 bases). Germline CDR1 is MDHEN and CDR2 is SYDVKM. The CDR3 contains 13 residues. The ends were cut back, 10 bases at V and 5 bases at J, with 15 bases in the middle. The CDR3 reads CAILGTRDQPQHF. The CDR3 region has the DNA TGTGCCATCCTGGGGACTCGCGATCAGCCCCAGCATTTT.

CDR3 region: CASGLVGGNQPQHF. CDR3 coding DNA: TGTGCTAGTGGTTTGGTTGGGGGAAATCAGCCCCAGCATTTT. This rearrangement joins TRBV12-5 to TRBJ1-5; tentative D call: TRBD1 (5 bases). The CDR3 is 14 residues long. Trimming removed 0 bases at V and 4 bases at J, with 7 bases between. Germline-derived CDR1 and CDR2 are LGHNT and FRNRAP.

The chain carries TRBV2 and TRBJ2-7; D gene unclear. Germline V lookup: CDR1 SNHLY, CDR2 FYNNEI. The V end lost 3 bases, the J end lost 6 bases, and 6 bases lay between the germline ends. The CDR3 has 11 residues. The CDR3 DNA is TGTGCCAGCAGTGATGTAAGCGAGCAGTACTTC. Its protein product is CASSDVSEQYF.

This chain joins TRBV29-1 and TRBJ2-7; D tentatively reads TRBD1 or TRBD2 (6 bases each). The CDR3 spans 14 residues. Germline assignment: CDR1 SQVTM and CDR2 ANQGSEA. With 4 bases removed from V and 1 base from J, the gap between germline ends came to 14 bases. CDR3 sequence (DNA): TGCAGCGTTGGGGGGCCCGGGGGTTCCTACGAGCAGTACTTC. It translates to CSVGGPGGSYEQYF.

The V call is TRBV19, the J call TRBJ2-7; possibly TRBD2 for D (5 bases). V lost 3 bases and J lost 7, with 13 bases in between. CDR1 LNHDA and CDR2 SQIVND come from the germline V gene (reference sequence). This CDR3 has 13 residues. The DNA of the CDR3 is TGTGCCAGTAGTATTGGTCCGCCGGGGGAGCAGTACTTC. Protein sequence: CASSIGPPGEQYF.

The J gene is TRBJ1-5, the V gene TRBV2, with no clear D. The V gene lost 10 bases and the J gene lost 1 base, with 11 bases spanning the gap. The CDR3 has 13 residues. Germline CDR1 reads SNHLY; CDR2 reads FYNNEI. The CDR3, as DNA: TGTGCCACCCGCCGTATCAGCAATCAGCCCCAGCATTTT. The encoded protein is CATRRISNQPQHF.

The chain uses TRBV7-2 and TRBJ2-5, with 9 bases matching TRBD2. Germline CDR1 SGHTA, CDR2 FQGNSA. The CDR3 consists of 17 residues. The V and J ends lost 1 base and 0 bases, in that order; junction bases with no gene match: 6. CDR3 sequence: CASSLGRTSAYQETQYF. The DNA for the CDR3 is TGTGCCAGCAGCTTAGGCAGGACTAGCGCGTACCAAGAGACCCAGTACTTC.

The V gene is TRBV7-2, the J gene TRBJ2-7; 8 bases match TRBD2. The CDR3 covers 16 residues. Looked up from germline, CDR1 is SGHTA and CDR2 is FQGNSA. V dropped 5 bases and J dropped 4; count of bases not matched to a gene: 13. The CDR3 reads CASSRSGASGQYEQYF. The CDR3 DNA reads TGTGCCAGCAGCCGGTCGGGGGCTAGCGGGCAGTACGAGCAGTACTTC.

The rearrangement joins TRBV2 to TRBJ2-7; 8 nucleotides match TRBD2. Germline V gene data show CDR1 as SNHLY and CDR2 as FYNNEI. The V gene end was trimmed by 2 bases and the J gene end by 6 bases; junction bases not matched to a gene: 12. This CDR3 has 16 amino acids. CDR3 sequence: CASSEKIAGYRTEQYF. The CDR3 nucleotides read TGTGCCAGCAGTGAAAAAATAGCGGGATATCGGACCGAGCAGTACTTC.

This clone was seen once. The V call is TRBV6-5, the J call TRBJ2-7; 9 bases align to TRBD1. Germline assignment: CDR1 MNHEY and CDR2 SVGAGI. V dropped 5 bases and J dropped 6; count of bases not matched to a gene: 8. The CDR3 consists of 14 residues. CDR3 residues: CASSRGQGSVEQYF. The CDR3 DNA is TGTGCCAGCAGTCGGGGACAGGGCAGCGTCGAGCAGTACTTC.

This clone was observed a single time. CDR3 in DNA: TGTGCCAGTAGTATAGCAAGCGGGCCCTACGAGCAGTACTTC. Translation gives CASSIASGPYEQYF. This chain links TRBV19 with TRBJ2-7; D is perhaps TRBD2 (6 bases). CDR3 size: 14 residues. Trimming took off 1 base at V and 2 bases at J, with 9 bases between the two ends. Germline lookup yields CDR1 LNHDA and CDR2 SQIVND (reference sequence).

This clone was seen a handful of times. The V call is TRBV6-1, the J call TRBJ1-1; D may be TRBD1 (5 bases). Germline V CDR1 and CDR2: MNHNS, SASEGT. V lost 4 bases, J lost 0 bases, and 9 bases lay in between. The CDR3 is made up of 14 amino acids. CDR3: CASSARGMNTEAFF. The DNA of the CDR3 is TGTGCCAGCAGTGCGAGGGGCATGAACACTGAAGCTTTCTTT.

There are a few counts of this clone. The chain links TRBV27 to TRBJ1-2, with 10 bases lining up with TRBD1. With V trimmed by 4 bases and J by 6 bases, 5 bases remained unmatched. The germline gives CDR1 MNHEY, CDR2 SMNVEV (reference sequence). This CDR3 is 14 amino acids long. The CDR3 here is CASSSTGGLDGYTF. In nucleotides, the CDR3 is TGTGCCAGCAGTTCGACAGGGGGCTTAGATGGCTACACCTTC.

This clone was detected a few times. CDR3 sequence (DNA): TGTGCCAGCAGCTTAGCGACAGGTGGCTATGGCTACACCTTC. This sequence encodes CASSLATGGYGYTF. The chain employs TRBV7-9 and TRBJ1-2; maybe TRBD1 (6 bases). This CDR3 region has 14 residues. The germline CDR1 and CDR2 sequences are SEHNR and FQNEAQ (reference sequence). V shed 0 bases and J shed 4 bases, with 9 bases lying between them.

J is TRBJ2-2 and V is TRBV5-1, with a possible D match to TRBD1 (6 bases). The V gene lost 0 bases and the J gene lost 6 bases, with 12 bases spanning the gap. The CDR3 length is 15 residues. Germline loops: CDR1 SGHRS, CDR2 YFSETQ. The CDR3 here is CASSLEQGPPGELFF. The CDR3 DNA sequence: TGCGCCAGCAGCTTGGAACAGGGACCCCCCGGGGAGCTGTTTTTT.

In DNA, the CDR3 is TGTGCCAGCAGTGCCGCGGCTACCGGGGAGCTGTTTTTT. It specifies CASSAAATGELFF. This chain links TRBV6-5 with TRBJ2-2; unclear D gene. The V and J ends lost 5 bases and 5 bases respectively, with 9 bases between them. From germline, CDR1 is MNHEY and CDR2 SVGAGI. The CDR3 has 13 amino acids.

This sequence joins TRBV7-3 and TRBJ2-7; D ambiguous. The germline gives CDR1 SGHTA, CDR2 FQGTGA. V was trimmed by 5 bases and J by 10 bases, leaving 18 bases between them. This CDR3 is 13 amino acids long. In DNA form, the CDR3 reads TGTGCCAGCAGCCCCTCCCCCCAGGACCTCCAGTACTTC. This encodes CASSPSPQDLQYF.

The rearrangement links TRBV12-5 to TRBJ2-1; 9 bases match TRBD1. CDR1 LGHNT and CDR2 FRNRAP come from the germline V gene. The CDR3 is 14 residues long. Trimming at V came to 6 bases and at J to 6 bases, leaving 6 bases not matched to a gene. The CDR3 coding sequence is TGTGCTAGTGGCCCCGGACAGGGGATCAATGAGCAGTTCTTC. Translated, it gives CASGPGQGINEQFF.

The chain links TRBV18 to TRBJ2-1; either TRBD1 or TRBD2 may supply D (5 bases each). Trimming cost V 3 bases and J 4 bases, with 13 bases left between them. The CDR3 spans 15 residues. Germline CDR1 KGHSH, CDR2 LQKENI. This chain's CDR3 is CASSPRGIRYNEQFF. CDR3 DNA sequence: TGTGCCAGCTCACCGAGGGGCATTCGATACAATGAGCAGTTCTTC. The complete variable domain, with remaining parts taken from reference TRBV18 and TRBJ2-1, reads NAGVMQNPRHLVRRRGQEARLRCSPMKGHSHVYWYRQLPEEGLKFMVYLQKENIIDESGMPKERFSAEFPKEGPSILRIQQVVRGDSAAYFCASSPRGIRYNEQFFGPGTRLTVL.